This T cell receptor (beta chain) was found in a study of OX40 agonist ivuxolimab in advanced cancers. Autoimmune disease history or systemic immunosuppression led to patient exclusion. Germline CDR1 is SGHRS and CDR2 is YFSETQ. CDR3 length equals 15 residues. The V end lost 0 bases, the J end lost 2 bases, and 10 bases lay between the germline ends. Measured with immunoSEQ multiplex PCR; TCRdb has only the in-frame clones, and not every one. The sample consists of around 70,000 clones, around four fifths of them appearing once. This sample comprised CD4+ or CD8+ T cells sorted from blood, obtained in a trial of the OX40 agonist ivuxolimab. The sequence was obtained from an adult with an advanced solid tumor such as melanoma, head and neck, liver or kidney cancer. The chain carries TRBV5-1 and TRBJ2-3; D is perhaps TRBD1 or TRBD2 (5 bases each). This chain's CDR3 is CASSLDRGDTDTQYF. The CDR3 DNA is TGCGCCAGCAGCTTGGATAGGGGAGACACAGATACGCAGTATTTT.